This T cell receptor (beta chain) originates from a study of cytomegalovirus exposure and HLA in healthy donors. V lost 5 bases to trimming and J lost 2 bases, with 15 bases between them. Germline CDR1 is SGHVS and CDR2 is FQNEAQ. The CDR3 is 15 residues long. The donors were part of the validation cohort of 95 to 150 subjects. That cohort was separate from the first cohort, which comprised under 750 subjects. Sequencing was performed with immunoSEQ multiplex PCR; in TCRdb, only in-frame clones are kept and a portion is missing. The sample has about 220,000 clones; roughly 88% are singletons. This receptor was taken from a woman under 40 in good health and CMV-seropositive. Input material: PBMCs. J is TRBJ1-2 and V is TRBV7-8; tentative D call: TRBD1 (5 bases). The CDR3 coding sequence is TGTGCCAGCAGCCGTACCAGGGCCTTCAACTATGGCTACACCTTC. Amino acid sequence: CASSRTRAFNYGYTF. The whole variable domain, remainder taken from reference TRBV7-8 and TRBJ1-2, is GAGVSQSPRYKVAKRGQDVALRCDPISGHVSLFWYQQALGQGPEFLTYFQNEAQLDKSGLPSDRFFAERPEGSVSTLKIQRTQQEDSAVYLCASSRTRAFNYGYTFGSGTRLTVV.